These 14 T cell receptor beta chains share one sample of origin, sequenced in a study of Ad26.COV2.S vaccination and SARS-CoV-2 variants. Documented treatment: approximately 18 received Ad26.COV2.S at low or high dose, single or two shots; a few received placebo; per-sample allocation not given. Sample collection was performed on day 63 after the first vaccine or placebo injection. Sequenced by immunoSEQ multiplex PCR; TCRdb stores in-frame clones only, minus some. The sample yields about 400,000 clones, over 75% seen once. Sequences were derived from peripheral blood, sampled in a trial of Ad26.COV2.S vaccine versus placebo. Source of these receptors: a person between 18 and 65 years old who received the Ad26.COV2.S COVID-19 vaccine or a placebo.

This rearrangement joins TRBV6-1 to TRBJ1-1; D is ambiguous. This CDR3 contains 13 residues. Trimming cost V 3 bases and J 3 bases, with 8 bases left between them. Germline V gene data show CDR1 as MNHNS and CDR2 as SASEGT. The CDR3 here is CASSEGRHTEAFF. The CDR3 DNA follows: TGTGCCAGCAGTGAGGGGAGGCACACTGAAGCTTTCTTT.

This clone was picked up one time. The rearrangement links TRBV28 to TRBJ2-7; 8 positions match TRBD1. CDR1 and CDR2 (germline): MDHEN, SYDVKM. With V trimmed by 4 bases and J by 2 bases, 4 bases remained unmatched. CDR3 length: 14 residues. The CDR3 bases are TGTGCCAGCAGTTCGTCGACAGGGGCCTACGAGCAGTACTTC. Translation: CASSSSTGAYEQYF.

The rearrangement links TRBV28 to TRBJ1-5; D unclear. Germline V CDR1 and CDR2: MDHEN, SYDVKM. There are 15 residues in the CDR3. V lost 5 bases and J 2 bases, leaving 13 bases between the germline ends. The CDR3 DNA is TGTGCCAGCAGTACCGGGCCTCGGGGCAATCAGCCCCAGCATTTT. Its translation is CASSTGPRGNQPQHF.

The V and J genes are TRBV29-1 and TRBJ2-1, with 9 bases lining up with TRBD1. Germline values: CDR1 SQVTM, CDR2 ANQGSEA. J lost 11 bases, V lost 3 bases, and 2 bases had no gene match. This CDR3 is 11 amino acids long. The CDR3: CSVETGGKQFF. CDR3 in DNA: TGCAGCGTTGAGACAGGGGGTAAGCAGTTCTTC.

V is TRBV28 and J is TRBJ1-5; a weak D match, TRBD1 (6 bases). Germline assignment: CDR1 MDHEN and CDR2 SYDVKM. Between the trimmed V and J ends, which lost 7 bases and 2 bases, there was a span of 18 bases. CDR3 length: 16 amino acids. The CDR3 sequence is CASTYKGGRGNQPQHF. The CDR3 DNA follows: TGTGCCAGCACTTACAAAGGGGGTAGAGGCAATCAGCCCCAGCATTTT.

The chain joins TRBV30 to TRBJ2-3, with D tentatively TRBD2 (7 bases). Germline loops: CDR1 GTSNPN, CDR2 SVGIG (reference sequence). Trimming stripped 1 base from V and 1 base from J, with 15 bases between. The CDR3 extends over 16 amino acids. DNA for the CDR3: TGTGCCTGGAGTGGTGTGGCGGGGGCCCGCACAGATACGCAGTATTTT. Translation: CAWSGVAGARTDTQYF.

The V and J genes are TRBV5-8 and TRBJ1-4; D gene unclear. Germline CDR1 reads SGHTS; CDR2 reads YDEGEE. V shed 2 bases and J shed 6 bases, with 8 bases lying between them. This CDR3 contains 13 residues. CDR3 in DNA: TGTGCCAGCAGCTTATACGGAGATGAAAAACTGTTTTTT. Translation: CASSLYGDEKLFF.

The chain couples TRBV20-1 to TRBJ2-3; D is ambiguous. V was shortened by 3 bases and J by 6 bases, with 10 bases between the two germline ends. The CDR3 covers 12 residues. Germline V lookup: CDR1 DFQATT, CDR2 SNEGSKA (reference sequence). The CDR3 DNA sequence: TGCAGTGCTAGTGTCGGGTTTGATACGCAGTATTTT. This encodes CSASVGFDTQYF.

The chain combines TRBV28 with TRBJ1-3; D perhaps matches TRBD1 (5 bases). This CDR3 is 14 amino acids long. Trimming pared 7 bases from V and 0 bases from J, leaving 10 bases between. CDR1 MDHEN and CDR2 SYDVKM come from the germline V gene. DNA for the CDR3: TGTGCCAGCACCCGACAGTACTCTGGAAACACCATATATTTT. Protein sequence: CASTRQYSGNTIYF.

The CDR3 here is CASSPPGAWWETQYF. In DNA, the CDR3 is TGTGCCAGCAGCCCACCCGGGGCATGGTGGGAGACCCAGTACTTC. V and J are TRBV5-6 and TRBJ2-5; D may match TRBD1 or TRBD2 (5 bases each). Germline V gives CDR1 SGHDT, CDR2 YYEEEE. This CDR3 is built from 15 residues. V was pared by 4 bases and J by 5 bases, with 18 bases between.

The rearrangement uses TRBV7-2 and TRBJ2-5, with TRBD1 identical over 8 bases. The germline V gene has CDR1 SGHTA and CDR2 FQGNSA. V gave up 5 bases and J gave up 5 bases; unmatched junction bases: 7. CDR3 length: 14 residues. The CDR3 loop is CASSLTGGRETQYF. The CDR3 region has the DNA TGTGCCAGCAGCCTAACAGGGGGGAGGGAGACCCAGTACTTC.

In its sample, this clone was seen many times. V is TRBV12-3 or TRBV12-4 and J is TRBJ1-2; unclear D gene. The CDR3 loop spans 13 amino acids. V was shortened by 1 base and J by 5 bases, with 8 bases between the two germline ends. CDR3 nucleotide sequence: TGTGCCAGCAGTTTAGAGGGTTTTTATGGCTACACCTTC. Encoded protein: CASSLEGFYGYTF.

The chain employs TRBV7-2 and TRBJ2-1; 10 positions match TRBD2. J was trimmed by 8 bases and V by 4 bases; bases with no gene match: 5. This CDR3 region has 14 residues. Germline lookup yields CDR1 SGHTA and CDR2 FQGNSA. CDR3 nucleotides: TGTGCCAGCAGCTATGGGACTAGCGTTTATGAGCAGTTCTTC. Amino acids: CASSYGTSVYEQFF.

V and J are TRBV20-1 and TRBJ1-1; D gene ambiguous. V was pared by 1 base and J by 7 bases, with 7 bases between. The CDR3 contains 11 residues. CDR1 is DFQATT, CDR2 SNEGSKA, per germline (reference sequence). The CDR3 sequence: CSARGRGEAFF. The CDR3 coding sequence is TGCAGTGCTAGAGGGAGAGGTGAAGCTTTCTTT.